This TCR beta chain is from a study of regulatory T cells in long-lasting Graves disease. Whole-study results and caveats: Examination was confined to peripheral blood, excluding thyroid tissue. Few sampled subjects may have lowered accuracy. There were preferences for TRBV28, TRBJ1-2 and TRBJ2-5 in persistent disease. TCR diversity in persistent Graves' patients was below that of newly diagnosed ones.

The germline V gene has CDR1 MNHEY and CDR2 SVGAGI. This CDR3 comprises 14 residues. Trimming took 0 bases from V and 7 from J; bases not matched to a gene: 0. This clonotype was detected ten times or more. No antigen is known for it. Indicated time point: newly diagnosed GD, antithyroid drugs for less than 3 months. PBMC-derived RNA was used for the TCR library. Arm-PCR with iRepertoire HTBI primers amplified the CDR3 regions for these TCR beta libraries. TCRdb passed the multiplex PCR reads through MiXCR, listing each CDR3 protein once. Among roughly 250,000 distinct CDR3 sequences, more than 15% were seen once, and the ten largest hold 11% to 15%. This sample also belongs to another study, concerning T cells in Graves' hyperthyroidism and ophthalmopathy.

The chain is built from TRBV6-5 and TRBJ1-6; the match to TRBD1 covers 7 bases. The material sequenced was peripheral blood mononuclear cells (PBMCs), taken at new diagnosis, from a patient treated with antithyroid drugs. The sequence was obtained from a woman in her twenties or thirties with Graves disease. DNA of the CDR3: TGTGCCAGCAGTTACTCGGGACAGAATTCACCCCTCCACTTT. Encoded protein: CASSYSGQNSPLHF.